This TCR beta chain was identified during a study of cytomegalovirus exposure and HLA in healthy donors. In the study overall: The 100 to 150 validation repertoires and the approximately 690 first-cohort repertoires shared a platform, a later analysis reported. Points from the study as a whole: Whilst most TCR sequences proved rare, a subset of public TCRs occurred across many donors. Subsequent analysis of the 110 or so validation repertoires found a tendency for first-cohort TCR clusters to co-occur.

A remark on this clone: Its antigen remains unknown.

Repertoires were generated with immunoSEQ multiplex PCR, while TCRdb's copy carries only in-frame clones and drops some. There are about 250,000 clones in the sample; more than 85% occur only once, and 12% lies in the top ten. CDR3 size: 15 residues. V was cut by 2 bases and J by 5 bases, with 19 bases left in between. The germline CDR1 and CDR2 sequences are SQVTM and ANQGSEA. Sequencing used PBMCs. The source of this sequence is a man younger than 30 in good health and CMV-seropositive. The chain uses TRBV29-1 and TRBJ2-7; TRBD2 is a possible D gene (6 bases). This CDR3 reads CSVETLGGGDDEQYF. CDR3 sequence (DNA): TGCAGCGTTGAAACTTTGGGAGGAGGGGACGACGAGCAGTACTTC.